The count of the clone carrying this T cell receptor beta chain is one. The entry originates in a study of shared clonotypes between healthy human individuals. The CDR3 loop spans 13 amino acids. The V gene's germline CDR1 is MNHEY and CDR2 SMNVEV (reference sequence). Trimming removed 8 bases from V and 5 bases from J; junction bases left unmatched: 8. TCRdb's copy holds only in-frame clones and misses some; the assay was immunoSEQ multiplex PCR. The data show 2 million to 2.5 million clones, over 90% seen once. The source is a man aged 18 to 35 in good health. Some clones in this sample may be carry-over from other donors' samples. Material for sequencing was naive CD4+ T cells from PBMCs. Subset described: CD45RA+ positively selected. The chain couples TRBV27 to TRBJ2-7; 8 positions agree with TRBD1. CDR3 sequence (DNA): TGTGCCAGCGGTCGACAGGGGAGACACGAGCAGTACTTC. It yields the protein CASGRQGRHEQYF.